This T cell receptor beta chain was recorded in a study of CD8+ T cells in alopecia areata (dated by TCRdb to 2016 to 2018). Regarding the research as a whole: Female C3H/HeJ recipients, 7-10 weeks old, were grafted with skin from C3H/HeJ donors with spontaneous alopecia (roughly 6-13 months old). To study T cell clonal expansion in alopecia areata, the researchers applied high-throughput TCRbeta sequencing to both the C3H/HeJ mouse model and human patients. Scalp tissue and sorted CD4+ and CD8+ peripheral blood T cells from patchy and totalis/universalis alopecia areata patients and from healthy controls were covered by human TCRbeta sequencing. Scalp clonality was compared among normal scalp (n=4), patchy alopecia areata scalp (n=8), and alopecia totalis/universalis scalp (n=8). RNA was obtained with the PAXgene miRNA kit for fixed scalp, the miRNeasy kit for PBMCs, and the RNeasy kit for mouse skin. Amplification of TCRbeta CDR3 regions was done by immunoSEQ multiplex PCR using 35 Vbeta forward primers and 13 Jbeta reverse primers.

Overall results and qualifications from the work: Shared TCR sequences between patients were less evident than in mice, which may be partly attributable to HLA diversity in the patient population. Higher clonality and more expanded CD8+ clones were observed in lesional scalp than in normal scalp, particularly in alopecia totalis/universalis, a finding suggestive of antigenic drive. Resident alphabeta T cells in normal human skin are also sequenced, complicating scalp TCR repertoire analysis, unlike mouse skin dominated by gammadelta T cells.

About this clone: Its antigen is not yet known. As a mouse receptor, it takes its gene names and germline sequences from the mouse. The sequenced fragment ends 4 residues before the CDR3 boundary, so the rest is inferred from the germline J gene. This CDR3 is also generated by other DNA sequences in the sample.

Pooled mouse cutaneous lymph node cells were stained for CD4, CD8alpha, NKG2D, NKG2ACE and other markers and were then sorted on a BD Influx. Library prep was done by the immunoSEQ multiplex PCR assay. RNA was extracted from all samples and reverse transcribed into cDNA as template for TCR sequencing. SuperScript III was used for first-strand cDNA synthesis, primed with a 2:1 mix of oligo-dT and random hexamers. A synthetic immune receptor repertoire was used to measure amplification bias, and any remaining bias was corrected computationally. Libraries were sequenced on Illumina HiSeq using 60 bp reads that covered the CDR3 and were read from J toward V. As for the authors' bioinformatics: After raw reads were preprocessed to remove errors, the CDR3 was defined following IMGT conventions as running from the conserved cysteine to phenylalanine. Clonality was calculated as 1 minus Shannon entropy normalized by log2 of the number of productive unique TCRs. Scalp TCRbeta sequences were cross-referenced with sorted blood CD4 and CD8 repertoires so that the CD4 or CD8 identity of scalp clones could be inferred. TCRdb took this table from immuneACCESS and kept in-frame rearrangements with V and J called. Such tables lack part of the clones; where checked against another copy, unresolved V genes explain under half of the gap, and the rest is unexplained. V, J and clone size were drawn from that table, and D and trimming were deduced from the DNA. This sample is represented by 200,000 to 300,000 clones, with no singletons among them. Clones ranked in the top ten supply 1.2% of the sample.

CDR1 and CDR2 (NSHNY, SYGAGN) derive from the germline V gene. Unmatched junction bases come to 2, with V trimmed by 3 bases and J by 1 base. Inclusive of the bounding cysteine and phenylalanine, the CDR3 is 16 residues long. Only the CDR3 bases that were read are kept: 36 of them, in frame from base 1. The TCR was taken from a C3H/HeJ mouse with alopecia areata. This strain has the MHC haplotype H2-k. Sequenced material: CD4+ T cells sorted from a lymph node. The chain is assembled from TRBV13-1 and TRBJ2-1; 12 of the junction bases match TRBD2. The CDR3 region reads CASSGDWGENYAEQFF. The DNA read from the CDR3 is TGTGCCAGCAGTGGGGACTGGGGGGAGAACTATGCT.